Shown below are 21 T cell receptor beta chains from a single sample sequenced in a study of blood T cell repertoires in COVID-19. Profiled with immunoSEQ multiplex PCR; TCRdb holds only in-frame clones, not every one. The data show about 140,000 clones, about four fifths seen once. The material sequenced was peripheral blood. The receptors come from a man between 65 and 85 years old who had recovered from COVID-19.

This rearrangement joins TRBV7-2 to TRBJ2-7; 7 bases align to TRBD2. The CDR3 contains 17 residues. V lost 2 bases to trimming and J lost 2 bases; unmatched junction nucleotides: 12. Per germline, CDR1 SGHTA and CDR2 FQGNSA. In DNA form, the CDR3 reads TGTGCCAGCAGCTTAAGTGTTAGGGATGCGGGAGCCTACGAGCAGTACTTC. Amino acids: CASSLSVRDAGAYEQYF.

For the CDR3, the DNA is TGTGCCAGTAGATCAGACAGTTATAGCAATCAGCCCCAGCATTTT. Its protein product is CASRSDSYSNQPQHF. The chain uses TRBV19 and TRBJ1-5; D possibly corresponds to TRBD1 (5 bases). Germline loops: CDR1 LNHDA, CDR2 SQIVND (reference sequence). The CDR3 runs to 15 residues. Between the trimmed V and J ends, which lost 6 bases and 0 bases, there was a span of 12 bases.

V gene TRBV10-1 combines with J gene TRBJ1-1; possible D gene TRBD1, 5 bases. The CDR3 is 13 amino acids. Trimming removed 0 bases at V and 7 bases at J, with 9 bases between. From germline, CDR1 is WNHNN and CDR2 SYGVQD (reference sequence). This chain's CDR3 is CASSESPGGEAFF. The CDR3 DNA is TGCGCCAGCAGTGAGTCGCCGGGGGGTGAAGCTTTCTTT.

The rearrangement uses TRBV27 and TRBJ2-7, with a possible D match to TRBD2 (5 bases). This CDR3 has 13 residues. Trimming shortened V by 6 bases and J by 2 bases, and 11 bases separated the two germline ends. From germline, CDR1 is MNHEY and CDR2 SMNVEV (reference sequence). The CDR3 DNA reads TGTGCCAGCAGGCGAGGGAACACCTACGAGCAGTACTTC. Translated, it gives CASRRGNTYEQYF.

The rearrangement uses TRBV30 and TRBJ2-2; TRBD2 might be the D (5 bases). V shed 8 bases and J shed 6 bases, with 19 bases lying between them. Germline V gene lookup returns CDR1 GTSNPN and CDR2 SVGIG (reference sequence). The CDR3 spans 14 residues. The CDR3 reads CATQGVGSAGELFF. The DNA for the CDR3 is TGTGCCACACAAGGAGTAGGTAGCGCCGGGGAGCTGTTTTTT. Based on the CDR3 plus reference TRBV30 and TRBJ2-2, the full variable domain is SQTIHQWPATLVQPVGSPLSLECTVEGTSNPNLYWYRQAAGRGLQLLFYSVGIGQISSEVPQNLSASRPQDRQFILSSKKLLLSDSGFYLCATQGVGSAGELFFGEGSRLTVL.

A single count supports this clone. The CDR3 sequence is CASSSQGGPNEKLFF. The CDR3 bases are TGTGCCAGCAGCTCACAGGGAGGGCCTAATGAAAAACTGTTTTTT. This chain links TRBV7-9 with TRBJ1-4, with D tentatively TRBD1 (6 bases). V lost 4 bases and J lost 3, with 12 bases in between. This CDR3 comprises 15 residues. The germline V gene encodes CDR1 SEHNR and CDR2 FQNEAQ (reference sequence).

The CDR3 sequence is CASSSRDFSYEQYF. The CDR3 DNA reads as TGTGCCAGCAGCTCCCGGGACTTCTCCTACGAGCAGTACTTC. The V call is TRBV11-2, the J call TRBJ2-7; possibly TRBD2 for D (6 bases). V lost 4 bases to trimming and J lost 0 bases, with 10 bases between them. Germline values: CDR1 SGHAT, CDR2 FQNNGV. CDR3 length: 14 amino acids. Full variable domain (rest looked up from reference TRBV11-2 and TRBJ2-7): EAGVAQSPRYKIIEKRQSVAFWCNPISGHATLYWYQQILGQGPKLLIQFQNNGVVDDSQLPKDRFSAERLKGVDSTLKIQPAKLEDSAVYLCASSSRDFSYEQYFGPGTRLTVT.

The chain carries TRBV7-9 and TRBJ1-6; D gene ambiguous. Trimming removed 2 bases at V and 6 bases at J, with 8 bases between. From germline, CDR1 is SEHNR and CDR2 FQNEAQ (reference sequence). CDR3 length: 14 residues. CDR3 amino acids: CASSLKQSNSPLHF. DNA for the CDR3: TGTGCCAGCAGCTTAAAACAGAGTAATTCACCCCTCCACTTT.

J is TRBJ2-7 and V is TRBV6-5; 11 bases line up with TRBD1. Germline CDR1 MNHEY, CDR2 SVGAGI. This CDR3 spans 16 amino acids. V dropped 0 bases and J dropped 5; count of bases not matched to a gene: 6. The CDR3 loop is CASSYSRDRGYHEQYF. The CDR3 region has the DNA TGTGCCAGCAGTTACTCGAGGGACAGGGGGTATCACGAGCAGTACTTC.

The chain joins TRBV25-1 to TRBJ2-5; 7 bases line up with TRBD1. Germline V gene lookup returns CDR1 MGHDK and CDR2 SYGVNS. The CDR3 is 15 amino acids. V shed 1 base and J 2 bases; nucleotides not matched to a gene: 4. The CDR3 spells CASSESTGEQETQYF. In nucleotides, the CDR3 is TGTGCCAGCAGTGAATCAACAGGGGAACAAGAGACCCAGTACTTC.

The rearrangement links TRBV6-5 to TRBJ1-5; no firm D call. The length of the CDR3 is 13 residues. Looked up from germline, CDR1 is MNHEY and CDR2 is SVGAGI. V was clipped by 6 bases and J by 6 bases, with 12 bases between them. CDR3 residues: CASREGPGQPQHF. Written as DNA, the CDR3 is TGTGCCAGCAGGGAGGGTCCGGGTCAGCCCCAGCATTTT.

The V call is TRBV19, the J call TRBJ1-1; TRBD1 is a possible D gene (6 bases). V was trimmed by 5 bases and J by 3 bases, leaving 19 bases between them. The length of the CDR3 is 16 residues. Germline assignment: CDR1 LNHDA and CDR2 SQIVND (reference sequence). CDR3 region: CASSGWQGLGDTEAFF. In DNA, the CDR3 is TGTGCCAGTAGTGGGTGGCAGGGGTTAGGGGACACTGAAGCTTTCTTT.

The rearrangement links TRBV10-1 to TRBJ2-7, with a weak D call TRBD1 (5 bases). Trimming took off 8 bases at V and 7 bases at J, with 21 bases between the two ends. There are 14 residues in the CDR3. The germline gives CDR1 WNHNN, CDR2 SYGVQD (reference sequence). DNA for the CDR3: TGCGCCAGCGGCAAGGACAAACCGCCGGGTGAGCAGTACTTC. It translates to CASGKDKPPGEQYF.

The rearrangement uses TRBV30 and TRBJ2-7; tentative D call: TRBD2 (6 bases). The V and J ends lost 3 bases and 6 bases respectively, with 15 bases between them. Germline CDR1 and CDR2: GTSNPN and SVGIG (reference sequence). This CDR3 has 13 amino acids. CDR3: CAWSGTPLGEQYF. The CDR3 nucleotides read TGTGCCTGGAGCGGGACTCCGTTGGGCGAGCAGTACTTC. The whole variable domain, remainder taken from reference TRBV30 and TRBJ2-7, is SQTIHQWPATLVQPVGSPLSLECTVEGTSNPNLYWYRQAAGRGLQLLFYSVGIGQISSEVPQNLSASRPQDRQFILSSKKLLLSDSGFYLCAWSGTPLGEQYFGPGTRLTVT.

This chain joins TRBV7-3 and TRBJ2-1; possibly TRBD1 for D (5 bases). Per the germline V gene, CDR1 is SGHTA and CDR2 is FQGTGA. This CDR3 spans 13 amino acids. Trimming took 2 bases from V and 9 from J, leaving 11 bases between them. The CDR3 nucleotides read TGTGCCAGCAGCTTATCAGGGTCCGGTGAGCAGTTCTTC. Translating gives CASSLSGSGEQFF.

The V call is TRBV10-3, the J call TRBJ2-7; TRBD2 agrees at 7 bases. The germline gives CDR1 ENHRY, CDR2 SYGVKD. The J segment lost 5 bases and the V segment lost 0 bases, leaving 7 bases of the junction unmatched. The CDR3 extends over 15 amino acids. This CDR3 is CAISESWEGLHEQYF. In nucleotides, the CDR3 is TGTGCCATCAGTGAGTCGTGGGAGGGCCTCCACGAGCAGTACTTC.

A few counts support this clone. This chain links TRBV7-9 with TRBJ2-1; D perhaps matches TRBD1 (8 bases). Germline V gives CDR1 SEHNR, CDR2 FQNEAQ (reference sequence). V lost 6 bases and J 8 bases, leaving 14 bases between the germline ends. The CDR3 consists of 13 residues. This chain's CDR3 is CASRQGGSHEQFF. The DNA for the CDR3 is TGTGCCAGCAGACAGGGGGGGAGCCATGAGCAGTTCTTC.

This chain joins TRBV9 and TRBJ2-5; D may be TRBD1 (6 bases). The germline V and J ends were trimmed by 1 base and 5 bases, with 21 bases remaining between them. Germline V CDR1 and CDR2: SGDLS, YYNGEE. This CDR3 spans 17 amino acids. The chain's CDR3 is CASSVRTGWGQGETQYF. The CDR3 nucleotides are TGTGCCAGCAGCGTACGCACCGGTTGGGGCCAGGGGGAGACCCAGTACTTC.

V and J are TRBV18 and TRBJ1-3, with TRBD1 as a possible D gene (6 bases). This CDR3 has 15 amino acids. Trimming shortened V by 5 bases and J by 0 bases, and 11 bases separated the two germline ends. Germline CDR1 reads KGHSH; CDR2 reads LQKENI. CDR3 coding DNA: TGTGCCAGCTCAACTACAGGGTTCTCTGGAAACACCATATATTTT. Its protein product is CASSTTGFSGNTIYF.

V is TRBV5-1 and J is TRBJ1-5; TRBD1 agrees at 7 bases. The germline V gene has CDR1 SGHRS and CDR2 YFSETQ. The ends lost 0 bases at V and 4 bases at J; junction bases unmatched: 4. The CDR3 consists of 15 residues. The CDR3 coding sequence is TGCGCCAGCAGCTTGGAGGGGACAGTAAATCAGCCCCAGCATTTT. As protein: CASSLEGTVNQPQHF.

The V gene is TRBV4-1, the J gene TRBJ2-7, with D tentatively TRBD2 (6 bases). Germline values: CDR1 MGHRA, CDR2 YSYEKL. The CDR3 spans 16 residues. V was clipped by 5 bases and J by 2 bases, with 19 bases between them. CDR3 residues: CASSWSVGGRTYEQYF. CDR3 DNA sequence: TGCGCCAGCAGCTGGAGCGTGGGGGGTCGAACCTACGAGCAGTACTTC.